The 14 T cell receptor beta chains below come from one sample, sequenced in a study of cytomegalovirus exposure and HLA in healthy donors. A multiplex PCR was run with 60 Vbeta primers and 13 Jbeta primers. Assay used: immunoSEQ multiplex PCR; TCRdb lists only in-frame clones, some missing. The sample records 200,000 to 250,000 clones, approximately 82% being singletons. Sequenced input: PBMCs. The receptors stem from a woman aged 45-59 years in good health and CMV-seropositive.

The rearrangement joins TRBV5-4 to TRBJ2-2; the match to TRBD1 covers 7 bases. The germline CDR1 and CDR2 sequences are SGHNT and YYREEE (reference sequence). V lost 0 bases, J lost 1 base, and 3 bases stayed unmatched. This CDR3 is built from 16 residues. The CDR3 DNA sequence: TGTGCCAGCAGCTTGGATGGGACAGTGAACACCGGGGAGCTGTTTTTT. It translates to CASSLDGTVNTGELFF.

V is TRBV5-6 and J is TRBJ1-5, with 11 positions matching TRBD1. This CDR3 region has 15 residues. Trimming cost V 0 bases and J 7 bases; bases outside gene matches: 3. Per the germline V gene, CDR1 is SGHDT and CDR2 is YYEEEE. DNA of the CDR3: TGTGCCAGCAGCTTGGGGGGACAGGGGGTGCAGCCCCAGCATTTT. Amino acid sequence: CASSLGGQGVQPQHF.

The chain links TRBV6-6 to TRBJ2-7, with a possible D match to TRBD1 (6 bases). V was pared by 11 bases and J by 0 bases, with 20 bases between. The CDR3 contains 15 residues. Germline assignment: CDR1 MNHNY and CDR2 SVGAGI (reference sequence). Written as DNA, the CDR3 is TGTGCCGCGAGAAGACCAGGGGTTAGCTCCTACGAGCAGTACTTC. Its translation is CAARRPGVSSYEQYF.

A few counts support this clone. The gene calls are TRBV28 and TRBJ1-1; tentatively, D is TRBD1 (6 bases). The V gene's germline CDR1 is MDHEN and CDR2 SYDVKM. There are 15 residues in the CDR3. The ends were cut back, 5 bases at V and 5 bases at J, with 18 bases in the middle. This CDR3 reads CASSPQGRGWTEAFF. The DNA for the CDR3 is TGTGCCAGCAGTCCACAGGGCAGAGGATGGACTGAAGCTTTCTTT.

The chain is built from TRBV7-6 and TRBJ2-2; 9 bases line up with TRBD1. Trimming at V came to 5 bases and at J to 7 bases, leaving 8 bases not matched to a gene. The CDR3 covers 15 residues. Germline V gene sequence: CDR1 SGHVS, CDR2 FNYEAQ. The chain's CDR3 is CASSPTTGGIGELFF. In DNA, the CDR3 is TGTGCCAGCAGCCCGACGACAGGGGGAATCGGGGAGCTGTTTTTT. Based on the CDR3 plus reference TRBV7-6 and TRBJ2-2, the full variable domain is GAGVSQSPRYKVTKRGQDVALRCDPISGHVSLYWYRQALGQGPEFLTYFNYEAQQDKSGLPNDRFSAERPEGSISTLTIQRTEQRDSAMYRCASSPTTGGIGELFFGEGSRLTVL.

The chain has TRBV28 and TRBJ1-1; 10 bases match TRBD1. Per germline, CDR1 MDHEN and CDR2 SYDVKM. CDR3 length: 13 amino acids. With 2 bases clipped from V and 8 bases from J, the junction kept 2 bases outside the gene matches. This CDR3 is CASSLPGQGEAFF. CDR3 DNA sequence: TGTGCCAGCAGTTTACCGGGACAGGGGGAAGCTTTCTTT.

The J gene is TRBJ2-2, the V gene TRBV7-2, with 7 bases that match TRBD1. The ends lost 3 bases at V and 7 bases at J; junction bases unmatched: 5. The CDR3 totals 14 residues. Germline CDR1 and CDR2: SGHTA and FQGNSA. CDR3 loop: CASSFPTGVGELFF. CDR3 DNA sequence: TGTGCCAGCAGCTTTCCAACAGGGGTCGGGGAGCTGTTTTTT.

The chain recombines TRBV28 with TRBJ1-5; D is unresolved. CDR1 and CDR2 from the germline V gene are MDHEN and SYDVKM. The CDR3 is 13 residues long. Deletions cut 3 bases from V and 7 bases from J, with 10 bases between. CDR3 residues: CASSFSSGQPQHF. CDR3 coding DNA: TGTGCCAGCAGTTTCTCCTCCGGGCAGCCCCAGCATTTT.

The CDR3 nucleotides read TGTGCCAGCAGTGGATCGGGGGGATTCGAAAAACTGTTTTTT. Translation gives CASSGSGGFEKLFF. The chain recombines TRBV6-5 with TRBJ1-4; tentative D call: TRBD1 (5 bases). There are 14 residues in the CDR3. The V gene lost 5 bases and the J gene lost 8 bases, with 15 bases spanning the gap. The germline CDR1 and CDR2 sequences are MNHEY and SVGAGI.

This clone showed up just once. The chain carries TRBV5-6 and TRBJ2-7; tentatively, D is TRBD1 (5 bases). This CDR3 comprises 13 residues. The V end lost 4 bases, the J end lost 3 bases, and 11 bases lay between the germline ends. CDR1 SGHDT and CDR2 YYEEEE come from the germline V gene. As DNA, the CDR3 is TGTGCCAGCAGCCCAGGGCCAGGCTACGAGCAGTACTTC. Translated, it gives CASSPGPGYEQYF.

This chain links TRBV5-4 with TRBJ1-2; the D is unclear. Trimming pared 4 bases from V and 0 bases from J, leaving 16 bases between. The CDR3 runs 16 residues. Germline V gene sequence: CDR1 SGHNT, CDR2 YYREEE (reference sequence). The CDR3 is CASSPGMVRSNYGYTF. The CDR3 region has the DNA TGTGCCAGCAGCCCCGGGATGGTACGATCTAACTATGGCTACACCTTC.

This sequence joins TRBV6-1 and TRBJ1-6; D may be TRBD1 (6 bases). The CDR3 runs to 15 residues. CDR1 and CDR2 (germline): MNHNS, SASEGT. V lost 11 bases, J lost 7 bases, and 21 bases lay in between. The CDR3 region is CASQLGAGENSPLHF. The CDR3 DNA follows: TGTGCCTCCCAGTTAGGGGCAGGGGAAAATTCACCCCTCCACTTT.

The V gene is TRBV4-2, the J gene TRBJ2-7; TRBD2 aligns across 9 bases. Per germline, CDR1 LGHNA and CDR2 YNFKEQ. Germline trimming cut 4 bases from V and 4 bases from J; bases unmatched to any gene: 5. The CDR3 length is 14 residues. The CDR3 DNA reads TGTGCCAGCAGCCGGGGCGGGGGGGAGTACGAGCAGTACTTC. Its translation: CASSRGGGEYEQYF.

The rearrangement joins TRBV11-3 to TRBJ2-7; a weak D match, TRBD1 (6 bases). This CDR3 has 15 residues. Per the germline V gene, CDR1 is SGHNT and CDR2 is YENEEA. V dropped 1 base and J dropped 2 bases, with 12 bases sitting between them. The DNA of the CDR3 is TGTGCCAGCAGCTTAGGTTCGACAGGTACCTACGAGCAGTACTTC. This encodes CASSLGSTGTYEQYF.